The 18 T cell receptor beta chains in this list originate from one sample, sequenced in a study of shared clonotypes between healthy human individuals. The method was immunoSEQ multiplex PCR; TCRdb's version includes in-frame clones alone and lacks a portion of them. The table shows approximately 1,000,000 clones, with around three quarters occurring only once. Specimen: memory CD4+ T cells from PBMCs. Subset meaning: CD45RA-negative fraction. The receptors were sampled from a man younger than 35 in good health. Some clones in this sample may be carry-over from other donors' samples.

The CDR3 region is CASSLRDRLNEAFF. The CDR3 DNA sequence: TGTGCCAGCAGCTTGAGGGACAGATTAAACGAAGCTTTCTTT. The chain couples TRBV11-2 to TRBJ1-1; 7 nucleotides agree with TRBD1. The germline gives CDR1 SGHAT, CDR2 FQNNGV. This CDR3 spans 14 amino acids. The V gene end was trimmed by 3 bases and the J gene end by 8 bases; junction bases not matched to a gene: 9.

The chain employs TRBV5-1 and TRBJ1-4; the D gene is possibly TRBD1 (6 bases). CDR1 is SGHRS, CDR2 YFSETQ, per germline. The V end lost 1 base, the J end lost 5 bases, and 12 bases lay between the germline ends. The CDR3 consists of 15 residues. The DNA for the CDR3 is TGCGCCAGCAGCTTGAGTGGACAGAGGAATGAAAAACTGTTTTTT. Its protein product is CASSLSGQRNEKLFF.

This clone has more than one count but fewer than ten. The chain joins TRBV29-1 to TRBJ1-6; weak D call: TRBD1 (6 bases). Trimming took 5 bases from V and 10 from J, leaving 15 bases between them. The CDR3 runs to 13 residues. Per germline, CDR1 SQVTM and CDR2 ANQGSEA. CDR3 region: CSVLQGSGSPLHF. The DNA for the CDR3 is TGCAGCGTTTTACAGGGAAGTGGGTCACCCCTCCACTTT. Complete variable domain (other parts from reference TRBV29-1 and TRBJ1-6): SAVISQKPSRDICQRGTSLTIQCQVDSQVTMMFWYRQQPGQSLTLIATANQGSEATYESGFVIDKFPISRPNLTFSTLTVSNMSPEDSSIYLCSVLQGSGSPLHFGNGTRLTVT.

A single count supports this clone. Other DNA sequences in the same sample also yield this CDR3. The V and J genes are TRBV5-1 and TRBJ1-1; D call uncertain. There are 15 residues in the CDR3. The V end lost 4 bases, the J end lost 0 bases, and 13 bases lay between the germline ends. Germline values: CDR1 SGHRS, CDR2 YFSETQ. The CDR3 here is CASSLGDRMNTEAFF. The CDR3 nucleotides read TGCGCCAGCAGCCTCGGGGATAGAATGAACACTGAAGCTTTCTTT.

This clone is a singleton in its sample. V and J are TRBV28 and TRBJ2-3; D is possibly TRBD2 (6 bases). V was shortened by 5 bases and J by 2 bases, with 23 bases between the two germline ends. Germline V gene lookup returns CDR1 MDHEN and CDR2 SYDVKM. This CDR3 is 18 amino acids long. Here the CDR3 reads CASSPSPGAGPLTDTQYF. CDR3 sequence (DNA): TGTGCCAGCAGTCCCTCCCCCGGGGCGGGACCTCTCACAGATACGCAGTATTTT.

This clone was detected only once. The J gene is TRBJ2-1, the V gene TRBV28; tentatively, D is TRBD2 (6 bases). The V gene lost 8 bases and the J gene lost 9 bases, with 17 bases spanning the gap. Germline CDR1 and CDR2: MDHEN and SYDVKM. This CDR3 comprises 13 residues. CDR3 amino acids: CASRDGRRGEQFF. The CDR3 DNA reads TGTGCCAGCCGGGACGGGAGAAGAGGTGAGCAGTTCTTC.

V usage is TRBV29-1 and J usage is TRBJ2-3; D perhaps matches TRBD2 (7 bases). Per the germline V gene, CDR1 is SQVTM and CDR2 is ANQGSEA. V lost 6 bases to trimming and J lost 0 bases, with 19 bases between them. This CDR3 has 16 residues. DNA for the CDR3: TGCAGCGTCGCTGGGGGGGCAGAGGCTAGCACAGATACGCAGTATTTT. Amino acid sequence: CSVAGGAEASTDTQYF.

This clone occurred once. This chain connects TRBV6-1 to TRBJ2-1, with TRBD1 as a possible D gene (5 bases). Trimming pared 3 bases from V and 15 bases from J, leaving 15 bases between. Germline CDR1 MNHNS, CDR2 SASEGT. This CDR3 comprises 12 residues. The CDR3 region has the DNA TGTGCCAGCAGTGAGATAGGGGAAAGAGTGTTCTTC. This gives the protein CASSEIGERVFF.

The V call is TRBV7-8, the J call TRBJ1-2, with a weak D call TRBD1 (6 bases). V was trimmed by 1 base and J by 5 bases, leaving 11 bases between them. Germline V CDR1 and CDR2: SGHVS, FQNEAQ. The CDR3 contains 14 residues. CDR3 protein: CASSLEDRYYGYTF. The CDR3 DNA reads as TGTGCCAGCAGCTTAGAGGACAGATATTATGGCTACACCTTC. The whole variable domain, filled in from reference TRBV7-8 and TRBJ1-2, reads GAGVSQSPRYKVAKRGQDVALRCDPISGHVSLFWYQQALGQGPEFLTYFQNEAQLDKSGLPSDRFFAERPEGSVSTLKIQRTQQEDSAVYLCASSLEDRYYGYTFGSGTRLTVV.

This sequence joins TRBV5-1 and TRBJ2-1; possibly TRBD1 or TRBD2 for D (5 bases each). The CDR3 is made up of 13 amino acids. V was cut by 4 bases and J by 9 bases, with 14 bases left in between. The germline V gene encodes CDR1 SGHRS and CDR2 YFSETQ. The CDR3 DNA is TGCGCCAGCAGCCCAACGTCGGGGCCTGAGCAGTTCTTC. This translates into CASSPTSGPEQFF. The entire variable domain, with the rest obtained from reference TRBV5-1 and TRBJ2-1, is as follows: KAGVTQTPRYLIKTRGQQVTLSCSPISGHRSVSWYQQTPGQGLQFLFEYFSETQRNKGNFPGRFSGRQFSNSRSEMNVSTLELGDSALYLCASSPTSGPEQFFGPGTRLTVL.

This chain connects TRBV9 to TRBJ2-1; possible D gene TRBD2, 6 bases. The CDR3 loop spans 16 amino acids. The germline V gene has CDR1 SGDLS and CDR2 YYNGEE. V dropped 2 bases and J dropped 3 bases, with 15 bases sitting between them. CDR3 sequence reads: CASSVGGSRYYNEQFF. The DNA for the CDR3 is TGTGCCAGCAGCGTGGGGGGATCCCGTTACTACAATGAGCAGTTCTTC.

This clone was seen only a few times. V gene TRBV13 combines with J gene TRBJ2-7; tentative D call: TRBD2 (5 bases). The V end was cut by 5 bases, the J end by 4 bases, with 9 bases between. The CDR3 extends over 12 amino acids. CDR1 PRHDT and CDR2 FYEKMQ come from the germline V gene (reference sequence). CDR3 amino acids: CASSRGIYEQYF. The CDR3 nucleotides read TGTGCCAGCAGCCGAGGGATTTACGAGCAGTACTTC.

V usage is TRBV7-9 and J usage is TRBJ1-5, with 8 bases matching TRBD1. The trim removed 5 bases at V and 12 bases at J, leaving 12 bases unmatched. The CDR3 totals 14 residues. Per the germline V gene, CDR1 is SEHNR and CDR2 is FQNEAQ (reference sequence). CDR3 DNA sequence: TGTGCCAGCAGCCCCGGGACAGGTAGCGTGCGCCAGCATTTT. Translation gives CASSPGTGSVRQHF.

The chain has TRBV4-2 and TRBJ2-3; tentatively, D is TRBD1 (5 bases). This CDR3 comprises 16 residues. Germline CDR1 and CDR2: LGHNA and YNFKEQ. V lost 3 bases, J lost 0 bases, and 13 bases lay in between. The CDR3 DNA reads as TGTGCCAGCAGCCAGTCTGACAGCGAGAGCACAGATACGCAGTATTTT. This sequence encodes CASSQSDSESTDTQYF.

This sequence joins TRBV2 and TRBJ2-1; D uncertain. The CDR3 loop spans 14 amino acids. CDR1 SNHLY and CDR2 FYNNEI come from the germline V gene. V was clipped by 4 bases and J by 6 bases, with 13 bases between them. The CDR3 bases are TGTGCCAGCAGTGGGTATCCTCAAGGCAATGAGCAGTTCTTC. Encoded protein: CASSGYPQGNEQFF. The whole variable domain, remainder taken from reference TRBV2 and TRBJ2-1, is EPEVTQTPSHQVTQMGQEVILRCVPISNHLYFYWYRQILGQKVEFLVSFYNNEISEKSEIFDDQFSVERPDGSNFTLKIRSTKLEDSAMYFCASSGYPQGNEQFFGPGTRLTVL.

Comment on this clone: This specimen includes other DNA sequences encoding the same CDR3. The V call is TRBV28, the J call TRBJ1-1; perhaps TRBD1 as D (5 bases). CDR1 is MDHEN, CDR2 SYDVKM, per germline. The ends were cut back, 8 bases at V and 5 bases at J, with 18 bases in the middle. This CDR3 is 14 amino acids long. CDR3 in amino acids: CASPPPGARTEAFF. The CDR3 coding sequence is TGTGCCAGCCCACCACCCGGGGCCAGGACTGAAGCTTTCTTT.

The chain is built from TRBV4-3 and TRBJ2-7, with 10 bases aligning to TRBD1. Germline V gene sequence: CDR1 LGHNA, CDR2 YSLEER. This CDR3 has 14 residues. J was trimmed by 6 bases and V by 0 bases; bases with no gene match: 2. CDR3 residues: CASSQDGTGVEQYF. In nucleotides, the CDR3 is TGCGCCAGCAGCCAAGATGGGACAGGGGTCGAGCAGTACTTC.

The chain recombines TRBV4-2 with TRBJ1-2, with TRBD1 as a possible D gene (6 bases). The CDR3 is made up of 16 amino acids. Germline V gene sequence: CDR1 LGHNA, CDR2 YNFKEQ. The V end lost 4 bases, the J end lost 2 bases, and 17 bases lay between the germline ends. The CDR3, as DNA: TGTGCCAGCAGCCGGGGGGCCAGGGAGCTAAACTATGGCTACACCTTC. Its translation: CASSRGARELNYGYTF.